This TCR beta chain was sequenced in a study of PD-L1 blockade in urothelial cancer (dated 2017 in TCRdb). In the study overall: Therapy was started at some point between 2014 and 2016 for all patients, and atezolizumab 1,200 mg was administered intravenously every 3 weeks. An ECOG performance status of 0 or 1 was recorded for the patients, and 0 to 3 prior chemotherapy regimens had been received by the patients. Progression-free survival longer than 6 months counted as durable clinical benefit, and TCR features were additionally tested against both progression-free and overall survival. Somatic, immune and clinical correlates of response to PD-L1 blockade with atezolizumab in urothelial cancer were the focus of an exploratory multi-omic analysis. Under 10 patients achieved durable clinical benefit and some 20 did not. Blood samples were analyzed at 3 weeks after treatment start (second dose) and at 6 weeks after treatment start. A median of about 150,000 T cells and 65,000 to 90,000 unique TCRs was obtained from blood samples, and a median clonality of roughly 0.082 was observed. Pretreatment blood TCR-seq was available for 27 to 30 patients, at least one posttreatment blood collection was obtained for 25 or so patients, and tumor TCR-seq was available for 25 or so patients. In the same patients who had TCR sequencing, pretreatment tumors also underwent whole exome sequencing and RNA sequencing. About 90% of the roughly 29 patients were identified as males with urothelial cancer of bladder origin, and a prior smoking history was reported by 18 of 29 patients. TCR sequencing covered pretreatment tumor samples and matched, serially collected peripheral blood taken before and after atezolizumab treatment.

About this clone itself: Which antigen it targets is not known. Within one base of it there is no much larger clone, and no base qualities were kept.

Points the paper makes about the study in general: At 3 weeks after the start of treatment, tumor-associated TCR clones in peripheral blood had expanded more in patients with durable benefit (n of about 20, p = 0.022). Improved progression-free and overall survival was found to be associated with pretreatment peripheral blood TCR clonality below the median. Because of the small sample size (n ≈ 28) and the many exploratory analyses performed, the results are intended to be regarded as hypothesis-generating.

In the paper's terms, the time point label means: pretreatment peripheral blood. The cohort included 29 patients with locally advanced or metastatic urothelial carcinoma who were treated at Memorial Sloan Kettering on a trial protocol. Peripheral blood mononuclear cells were collected pretreatment and during treatment, at between 1 and 8 total time points per patient. The Qiagen DNeasy Blood extraction kit was used to purify genomic DNA from total PBMCs and tumor samples. PBMCs were collected pretreatment and during treatment and were isolated and stored as previously described. Trimming takes 1 base from V and 3 bases from J, and the germline ends sit 7 bases apart. The germline V gene yields SGHAT for CDR1 and FQNNGV for CDR2. The CDR3 numbers 15 residues from cysteine through phenylalanine. Just CDR3 DNA is preserved here, 45 bases in frame from base 1. To estimate absolute template abundance from read counts, synthetic TCR analog templates were spiked into each PCR. TCRbeta CDR3 regions were amplified from genomic DNA with bias-controlled V and J gene primers using the immunoSEQ assay. Sequencing of rearranged TCRbeta segments was performed at approximately 20X coverage. The authors processed their data as follows. Sequencing errors were corrected by clustering, and CDR3s were annotated against IMGT so that V, D and J genes could be assigned. Downstream analyses used only productive TCRbeta rearrangements and left out out-of-frame or stop-codon sequences. Clonality was calculated as one minus the Shannon entropy normalized by the log of the number of unique productive sequences. Clones differing between time points or between blood and tumor were identified by Fisher's exact test with Benjamini-Hochberg correction at adjusted p below 0.01. In its TCRdb copy, this immuneACCESS table keeps in-frame sequences only and misses some clones. Where compared with another copy, unresolved V genes explain less than half of these, and the others have no known cause. V and J calls plus clone size are reproduced from that table; the DNA served to infer D and trimming. In all, the sample holds 70,000 to 90,000 clones, and over 65% of those were seen once. The ten largest clonotypes hold approximately 15% of the sample.

The chain uses TRBV11-2 and TRBJ1-6, with a tentative D gene TRBD1 over 5 matching bases. The sequencing used PBMCs, collected around atezolizumab (anti-PD-L1) treatment. This TCR was recovered from a man in his sixties with urothelial cancer. The CDR3 corresponds to CASSLATDYNSPLHF. In nucleotides, the sequence is TGTGCCAGCAGCTTAGCGACAGACTATAATTCACCCCTCCACTTT. The entire variable domain, with the stretches around the CDR3 drawn from the reference TRBV11-2 and TRBJ1-6 proteins, is EAGVAQSPRYKIIEKRQSVAFWCNPISGHATLYWYQQILGQGPKLLIQFQNNGVVDDSQLPKDRFSAERLKGVDSTLKIQPAKLEDSAVYLCASSLATDYNSPLHFGNGTRLTVT.